The 2 T cell receptor beta chains below come from one sample, sequenced in a study of vaccination and CD4 T cells after COVID-19. Treatment denoted: roughly 11-day PBMC culture with coronavirus spike peptide pools or control peptides (ViraFEST assay). Cultured CD4+ T-cell DNA underwent Oncomine TCR Beta short-read sequencing. TCRdb re-called the PCR reads with MiXCR, one entry per CDR3 protein. The table includes roughly 6,800 distinct CDR3 sequences, about 25% detected once. Antigens of these TCRs are unknown. The sequencing used CD4+ T cells from blood, cultured in vitro, collected after SARS-CoV-2 vaccination. These receptors all stem from a human donor who had recovered from COVID-19.

The genes are TRBV3-1 and TRBJ2-5; 14 positions agree with TRBD2. CDR1 LGHDT and CDR2 YNNKEL come from the germline V gene (reference sequence). Trimming took 5 bases from V and 12 from J; bases not matched to a gene: 8. The CDR3 loop spans 14 amino acids. CDR3 nucleotide sequence: TGTGCCAGCAGCACAGGACTAGCGGGAGGCACGGAGTACTTC. Translation gives CASSTGLAGGTEYF.

This clonotype is labeled as medium-sized (0.01 to 0.1%). The chain carries TRBV15 and TRBJ1-5, with D maybe TRBD1 (5 bases). V shed 5 bases and J shed 12 bases, with 14 bases lying between them. The CDR3 contains 12 residues. CDR1 and CDR2 from the germline V gene are LNHNV and YYDKDF (reference sequence). The CDR3 region is CATSERGYGQHF. CDR3 nucleotides: TGTGCCACCAGCGAGCGGGGGTATGGCCAGCATTTT.